This is a list of T cell receptor beta chains from one sample in a study of blood T cells in healthy people across ages. A single record per CDR3 protein comes from TCRdb applying MiXCR to the 5' RACE reads. The sample consists of more than 1,400,000 distinct CDR3 sequences, roughly 40% of them appearing once. The sequencing input was blood. Receptors originate from a woman under 30 in good health. Each CDR3 is given with its conserved first and last residue. D genes are given only for firm matches. Clone size is stated in some rows and not others, as once, few, many or a class when expanded.

V	D	size	J	CDR3	DNA
TRBV6-6	NA	NA	TRBJ2-3	CASSSSPEVDTQYF	TGTGCCAGCAGTTCCAGCCCGGAGGTAGATACGCAGTATTTT
TRBV27	TRBD2	NA	TRBJ2-1	CASVGTSGKVEQFF	TGTGCCAGCGTGGGGACTAGCGGGAAGGTTGAGCAGTTCTTC
TRBV12-3/TRBV12-4	TRBD1	few	TRBJ2-5	CASSGDRVGRETQYF	TGTGCCAGCAGTGGGGACAGGGTCGGGAGAGAGACCCAGTACTTC
TRBV5-1	TRBD1	few	TRBJ1-2	CASSAQGAKGYTF	TGCGCCAGCAGCGCGCAGGGGGCGAAAGGCTACACCTTC
TRBV6-1	NA	NA	TRBJ1-1	CASSTREAFF	TGTGCCAGCAGTACCCGTGAAGCTTTCTTT
TRBV25-1	NA	few	TRBJ2-6	CASSDAHVPSGANVLTF	TGTGCCAGCAGTGATGCCCACGTGCCTTCTGGGGCCAACGTCCTGACTTTC
TRBV5-1	NA	NA	TRBJ2-1	CASSLRPPDNEQFF	TGCGCCAGCAGCTTGAGGCCCCCCGACAATGAGCAGTTCTTC
TRBV2	NA	once	TRBJ1-5	CASSFVSSNQPQHF	TGTGCCAGCAGTTTTGTTAGTAGCAATCAGCCCCAGCATTTT
TRBV9	NA	few	TRBJ2-1	CASSVALSYNEQFF	TGTGCCAGCAGCGTAGCTCTCTCCTACAATGAGCAGTTCTTC
TRBV20-1	TRBD2	NA	TRBJ2-3	CSAREGLAGGQEWYF	TGCAGTGCTAGAGAAGGGCTAGCGGGGGGGCAAGAGTGGTATTTT